Detailed here is one T cell receptor beta chain. The antigen is unknown. The record originates from a study of response to subunit inactivated influenza vaccine. TCRdb re-called the RT-PCR reads through MiXCR, storing one row per CDR3 protein. The sample includes 700,000 to 800,000 distinct CDR3 sequences, about a fifth seen only once; the top ten take 11%. V gave up 2 bases and J gave up 8 bases; unmatched junction bases: 8. Germline-derived CDR1 and CDR2 are GTSNPN and SVGIG (reference sequence). The CDR3 is 14 amino acids. Study-level findings and limits: New T cells are recruited in small numbers by each seasonal influenza vaccination, according to the authors' suggestion.

The clonotype comes from a man between 50 and 59 years old who received an inactivated influenza vaccine. The chain has TRBV30 and TRBJ2-1; TRBD1 aligns across 8 bases. This sample comprised PBMCs from blood, obtained about 5 days after vaccination. The CDR3, as DNA: TGTGCCTGGAGTCGGACAGGGACGGGGGATGAGCAGTTCTTC. It encodes CAWSRTGTGDEQFF.